The 11 T cell receptor beta chains listed next were all sequenced from one sample in a study of cytomegalovirus exposure and HLA in healthy donors (dated by TCRdb to 2017 to 2019). Library creation used the immunoSEQ multiplex PCR assay. The multiplex PCR relied on a mix of 60 forward primers for TCR Vbeta segments and 13 reverse primers for TCR Jbeta segments. In its TCRdb copy, this immuneACCESS table keeps in-frame sequences only and misses some clones. Where compared with another copy, unresolved V genes explain less than half of these, and the others have no known cause. This sample's table contains about 200,000 clones. About 6% of the sample is held by the ten biggest clonotypes. The sample consisted of PBMCs. These receptors all stem from a young man in good health and CMV-seronegative.

The rearrangement joins TRBV2 to TRBJ1-5; 8 bases map to TRBD1. CDR1 is SNHLY and CDR2 is FYNNEI in the germline V gene. The junction had 7 bases not matched to a gene; V was cut back by 7 bases and J by 5 bases. The CDR3 totals 14 residues. CDR3 DNA: TGTGCCAGCAACCCGGACAGGGAGGATCAGCCCCAGCATTTT. As protein: CASNPDREDQPQHF.

J is TRBJ1-5 and V is TRBV27; TRBD1 is a possible D gene (5 bases). V lost 5 bases, J lost 9 bases, and 14 bases lay in between. This CDR3 has 13 amino acids. Germline CDR1 reads MNHEY; CDR2 reads SMNVEV (reference sequence). CDR3 in DNA: TGTGCCAGCAGTCGGGGGATAGACCGGCCCCAGCATTTT. This sequence encodes CASSRGIDRPQHF.

The V gene is TRBV4-1, the J gene TRBJ2-6; the match to TRBD1 covers 12 bases. Trimming removed 1 base from V and 3 bases from J; junction bases left unmatched: 4. The CDR3 spans 18 residues. The germline gives CDR1 MGHRA, CDR2 YSYEKL. The CDR3 loop is CASSQGGQGASGANVLTF. The DNA for the CDR3 is TGCGCCAGCAGCCAAGGGGGACAGGGGGCTAGTGGGGCCAACGTCCTGACTTTC.

A remark on this clone: The junction does not match germline at one end; this may be a read error. The gene calls are TRBV27 and TRBJ1-4; possibly TRBD1 for D (5 bases). The V gene's germline CDR1 is MNHEY and CDR2 SMNVEV (reference sequence). This CDR3 is 15 amino acids long. DNA for the CDR3: TGTGCCCGCAGTTACCGGGGGGGACCTTATGAAAAACTGTTTTTT. Translated, it gives CARSYRGGPYEKLFF.

This chain links TRBV12-5 with TRBJ2-5; unclear D gene. V shed 3 bases and J shed 5 bases, with 7 bases lying between them. From germline, CDR1 is LGHNT and CDR2 FRNRAP. The CDR3 runs to 12 residues. CDR3: CASGLAFETQYF. DNA for the CDR3: TGTGCTAGTGGTTTAGCCTTTGAGACCCAGTACTTC.

The CDR3 loop reads CASRPLGASQETQYF. CDR3 nucleotide sequence: TGTGCCAGCAGACCCCTGGGGGCTAGCCAAGAGACCCAGTACTTC. V is TRBV11-2 and J is TRBJ2-5; D perhaps matches TRBD1 (6 bases). The CDR3 length is 15 residues. V was cut by 6 bases and J by 1 base, with 15 bases left in between. Germline V gene sequence: CDR1 SGHAT, CDR2 FQNNGV.

The genes are TRBV7-7 and TRBJ2-3; 7 bases fit TRBD2. This CDR3 comprises 16 residues. V lost 5 bases and J lost 3; bases outside the gene matches: 11. The germline gives CDR1 SSHAT, CDR2 FNYEAQ (reference sequence). The CDR3 DNA follows: TGTGCCAGCAGCCCTTTATCGGGAGGTATGACAGATACGCAGTATTTT. Its translation is CASSPLSGGMTDTQYF. Variable domain in full (rest from reference TRBV7-7 and TRBJ2-3): GAGVSQSPRYKVTKRGQDVTLRCDPISSHATLYWYQQALGQGPEFLTYFNYEAQPDKSGLPSDRFSAERPEGSISTLTIQRTEQRDSAMYRCASSPLSGGMTDTQYFGPGTRLTVL.

The chain recombines TRBV10-1 with TRBJ1-2; D ambiguous. Germline CDR1 and CDR2: WNHNN and SYGVQD (reference sequence). This CDR3 is 10 amino acids long. CDR3: CAAGSYGYTF. CDR3 bases: TGCGCAGCGGGCAGCTATGGCTACACCTTC.

The chain links TRBV7-9 to TRBJ2-2; D may be TRBD2 (7 bases). CDR1 and CDR2 (germline): SEHNR, FQNEAQ (reference sequence). This CDR3 contains 18 residues. The V end was cut by 6 bases, the J end by 0 bases, with 20 bases between. This CDR3 reads CASRPRQDGRSNTGELFF. As DNA, the CDR3 is TGTGCCAGCAGACCACGACAGGACGGGAGGTCGAACACCGGGGAGCTGTTTTTT. Based on the CDR3 plus reference TRBV7-9 and TRBJ2-2, the full variable domain is DTGVSQNPRHKITKRGQNVTFRCDPISEHNRLYWYRQTLGQGPEFLTYFQNEAQLEKSRLLSDRFSAERPKGSFSTLEIQRTEQGDSAMYLCASRPRQDGRSNTGELFFGEGSRLTVL.

The chain recombines TRBV30 with TRBJ1-5; maybe TRBD1 (6 bases). This CDR3 contains 12 residues. V shed 2 bases and J shed 6 bases, with 8 bases lying between them. Germline lookup yields CDR1 GTSNPN and CDR2 SVGIG (reference sequence). CDR3 amino acids: CAWSLGGQPQHF. The CDR3 DNA follows: TGTGCCTGGAGTTTAGGGGGTCAGCCCCAGCATTTT.

This chain links TRBV27 with TRBJ1-5; tentatively, D is TRBD1 (6 bases). Germline V gene lookup returns CDR1 MNHEY and CDR2 SMNVEV (reference sequence). With 5 bases removed from V and 6 bases from J, the gap between germline ends came to 8 bases. CDR3 length: 12 amino acids. DNA for the CDR3: TGTGCCAGCAGTCCCAGGGGTCAGCCCCAGCATTTT. Amino acids: CASSPRGQPQHF.